This T cell receptor beta chain came from a study of early T cells in non-severe SARS-CoV-2 infection. The CDR3 is 15 residues long. Per germline, CDR1 MNHEY and CDR2 SVGEGT. The ends lost 6 bases at V and 5 bases at J; junction bases unmatched: 9. This clonotype was seen a few times. What it binds is unknown. TCRdb fed the 5' RACE reads into MiXCR, producing one record per CDR3 protein. The repertoire holds tens of thousands of distinct CDR3 sequences, approximately 13% seen once, with under 8% in the top ten. Overall study results and limits: Using VDJdb, the matching emphasized anti-spike CD8 responses while missing private and CD4 specificities.

What was sequenced was whole blood. The V gene is TRBV6-2 or TRBV6-3, the J gene TRBJ1-1; 10 positions match TRBD1. The source of this sequence is an adult who was a healthcare worker with PCR-confirmed SARS-CoV-2 infection or an uninfected control (not recorded which). The CDR3: CASSSEGQGRTEAFF. CDR3 nucleotides: TGTGCCAGCAGCTCGGAGGGACAGGGGCGGACTGAAGCTTTCTTT.